The clone carrying this T cell receptor beta chain was observed a handful of times. As yet, its antigen is unknown. Treatment described: approximately 9-day PBMC culture with coronavirus spike peptide pools or control peptides (ViraFEST assay). After expanding antigen-specific T cells with peptide pools, ViraFEST sequenced their TCRs. Half the growth medium was swapped for new IL-2 medium on days 3 and 7. CDR1 is LNHNV and CDR2 is YYDKDF in the germline V gene (reference sequence). V shed 6 bases, J shed 0 bases, and the junction held 4 bases outside the gene matches. The CDR3 sequence is 15 residues long. Once obtained from cultured CD4+ T cells, the DNA was sequenced using the Oncomine TCR Beta short-read assay. TCRdb re-derived calls from the PCR reads in MiXCR, one entry per CDR3 protein. The table records about 20,000 distinct CDR3 sequences, around 50% of them present only once. This sample was included in a study of vaccination and CD4 T cells after COVID-19.

Study conclusions and caveats: Spike mono-reactive clones accounted for 304 of the 307 vaccine-specific clones found in convalescent patients.

The origin of this receptor is a human donor who had recovered from COVID-19. The rearrangement joins TRBV15 to TRBJ2-1; 8 bases line up with TRBD2. The sequenced material came from CD4+ T cells from blood, cultured in vitro. The CDR3 DNA reads TGTGCCACCAGGACGAGCGGGAGCTCCTACAATGAGCAGTTCTTC. Its protein product is CATRTSGSSYNEQFF.